The rows below give T cell receptor beta chains drawn from one sample of a study of T cells in Graves' hyperthyroidism and ophthalmopathy. MiXCR, run by TCRdb on the multiplex PCR reads, gives a single entry per CDR3 protein. The sample carries roughly 640,000 distinct CDR3 sequences, approximately 16% recorded once. The sample consisted of blood. The origin of the receptors is a woman aged 40 to 55 with Graves' ophthalmopathy. Each CDR3 is given with its conserved first and last residue. A D gene is named only where the DNA matches it firmly. The size of a clone is reported for some rows only, either as once, few or many, or as a class for expanded clones.

j_call: TRBJ2-7
clone_size: few
v_call: TRBV7-8
d_call: -
cdr3_aa: CASRSQGLSSYEQYF
cdr3_nt: TGTGCCAGCAGGTCTCAGGGACTCAGCTCCTACGAGCAGTACTTC

j_call: TRBJ1-5
clone_size: few
v_call: TRBV28
d_call: -
cdr3_aa: CASSTGRSNQPQHF
cdr3_nt: TGTGCCAGCAGTACCGGGAGGAGCAATCAGCCCCAGCATTTT

j_call: TRBJ1-1
clone_size: many
v_call: TRBV11-2
d_call: TRBD1
cdr3_aa: CASSSRQGLGTEAFF
cdr3_nt: TGTGCCAGCAGCTCTCGACAGGGATTGGGCACTGAAGCTTTCTTT

j_call: TRBJ2-3
clone_size: many
v_call: TRBV5-1
d_call: TRBD2
cdr3_aa: CASSPERGGDTQYF
cdr3_nt: TGCGCCAGCAGCCCCGAACGGGGGGGCGATACGCAGTATTTT

j_call: TRBJ2-7
clone_size: few
v_call: TRBV20-1
d_call: -
cdr3_aa: CSAEPGLPSYEQYF
cdr3_nt: TGCAGTGCAGAACCGGGACTTCCGTCCTACGAGCAGTACTTC

j_call: TRBJ1-4
clone_size: many
v_call: TRBV3-1
d_call: TRBD1
cdr3_aa: CASSPGQGSEKLFF
cdr3_nt: TGTGCCAGCAGCCCGGGACAGGGCTCCGAAAAACTGTTTTTT

j_call: TRBJ2-5
clone_size: -
v_call: TRBV7-2
d_call: -
cdr3_aa: CASSLMTWGFRETQYF
cdr3_nt: TGTGCCAGCAGCTTAATGACTTGGGGCTTTAGGGAGACCCAGTACTTC

j_call: TRBJ1-5
clone_size: once
v_call: TRBV19
d_call: TRBD1
cdr3_aa: CASSNQGARGNQPQHF
cdr3_nt: TGTGCCAGCTCAAATCAGGGGGCGAGAGGCAATCAGCCCCAGCATTTT

j_call: TRBJ1-1
clone_size: many
v_call: TRBV6-1
d_call: -
cdr3_aa: CASRIGRLNTEAFF
cdr3_nt: TGTGCCAGCAGGATCGGGAGGCTGAACACTGAAGCTTTCTTT

j_call: TRBJ2-2
clone_size: few
v_call: TRBV2
d_call: -
cdr3_aa: CASSEAHGAGNTGELFF
cdr3_nt: TGTGCCAGCAGTGAAGCGCATGGAGCAGGGAACACCGGGGAGCTGTTTTTT

j_call: TRBJ1-3
clone_size: -
v_call: TRBV30
d_call: -
cdr3_aa: CAWSQNTGNTIYF
cdr3_nt: TGTGCCTGGAGTCAGAACACAGGAAACACCATATATTTT

j_call: TRBJ2-4
clone_size: few
v_call: TRBV28
d_call: -
cdr3_aa: CASSKGPWGNIQYF
cdr3_nt: TGTGCCAGCAGCAAAGGACCGTGGGGTAACATTCAGTACTTC

j_call: TRBJ1-2
clone_size: -
v_call: TRBV12-3/TRBV12-4
d_call: TRBD1
cdr3_aa: CASSASTGIYGYTF
cdr3_nt: TGTGCCAGCAGCGCCTCGACAGGGATCTATGGCTACACCTTC

j_call: TRBJ1-5
clone_size: many
v_call: TRBV2
d_call: -
cdr3_aa: CASSGSDFNQPQHF
cdr3_nt: TGTGCCAGCAGCGGGTCCGATTTTAATCAGCCCCAGCATTTT

j_call: TRBJ2-7
clone_size: -
v_call: TRBV20-1
d_call: -
cdr3_aa: CSAPTAGGYHDEQYF
cdr3_nt: TGCAGTGCCCCAACGGCTGGCGGGTATCATGACGAGCAGTACTTC

j_call: TRBJ2-7
clone_size: -
v_call: TRBV20-1
d_call: -
cdr3_aa: CSATPIFYNEQYF
cdr3_nt: TGCAGTGCTACCCCTATATTCTACAATGAGCAGTACTTC

j_call: TRBJ2-7
clone_size: few
v_call: TRBV10-3
d_call: -
cdr3_aa: CAIFNLFEGRLPAAYEQYF
cdr3_nt: TGTGCCATCTTTAATCTTTTCGAAGGGCGACTTCCGGCGGCGTACGAGCAGTACTTC

j_call: TRBJ1-1
clone_size: few
v_call: TRBV11-1
d_call: -
cdr3_aa: CASSHNPSNTEAFF
cdr3_nt: TGTGCCAGCAGCCATAACCCGTCGAACACTGAAGCTTTCTTT

j_call: TRBJ2-3
clone_size: many
v_call: TRBV20-1
d_call: -
cdr3_aa: CSAPPPAGFSDTQYF
cdr3_nt: TGCAGTGCTCCCCCGCCGGCGGGGTTCAGTGATACGCAGTATTTT

j_call: TRBJ2-2
clone_size: many
v_call: TRBV7-3
d_call: TRBD1
cdr3_aa: CASSPQGFGGELFF
cdr3_nt: TGTGCCAGCAGCCCACAGGGGTTCGGCGGGGAGCTGTTTTTT

j_call: TRBJ2-7
clone_size: few
v_call: TRBV20-1
d_call: -
cdr3_aa: CSARRPGYEQYF
cdr3_nt: TGCAGTGCTAGGAGGCCAGGGTACGAGCAGTACTTC

j_call: TRBJ1-1
clone_size: many
v_call: TRBV6-1
d_call: -
cdr3_aa: CASSGFGNTEAFF
cdr3_nt: TGTGCCAGCAGTGGGTTCGGGAACACTGAAGCTTTCTTT

j_call: TRBJ1-2
clone_size: -
v_call: TRBV6-1
d_call: -
cdr3_aa: CASSGVGSDILPYGYTF
cdr3_nt: TGTGCCAGCAGTGGAGTAGGGAGCGACATCCTTCCCTATGGCTACACCTTC

j_call: TRBJ2-2
clone_size: -
v_call: TRBV30
d_call: TRBD2
cdr3_aa: CAWSGRTSGTDTGELFF
cdr3_nt: TGTGCCTGGAGTGGTCGGACTAGCGGGACGGACACCGGGGAGCTGTTTTTT

j_call: TRBJ2-7
clone_size: many
v_call: TRBV5-1
d_call: TRBD1
cdr3_aa: CASSLGWTGLYEQYF
cdr3_nt: TGCGCCAGCAGCTTGGGCTGGACAGGGCTCTACGAGCAGTACTTC

j_call: TRBJ1-1
clone_size: -
v_call: TRBV29-1
d_call: -
cdr3_aa: CSVGGGGGEAFF
cdr3_nt: TGCAGCGTTGGAGGGGGAGGGGGGGAAGCTTTCTTT

j_call: TRBJ1-6
clone_size: many
v_call: TRBV18
d_call: -
cdr3_aa: CASSRDSSSSDSPLHF
cdr3_nt: TGTGCCAGCTCACGCGACAGTTCGTCGTCAGACTCACCCCTCCACTTT

j_call: TRBJ2-5
clone_size: -
v_call: TRBV12-3/TRBV12-4
d_call: -
cdr3_aa: CASSPHGVGRSETQYF
cdr3_nt: TGTGCCAGCAGTCCGCACGGAGTGGGGCGGTCAGAGACCCAGTACTTC

j_call: TRBJ1-6
clone_size: few
v_call: TRBV20-1
d_call: TRBD1
cdr3_aa: CSARPTGALSSPLHF
cdr3_nt: TGCAGTGCTAGACCTACAGGGGCCCTCAGTTCACCCCTCCACTTT

j_call: TRBJ1-6
clone_size: many
v_call: TRBV20-1
d_call: TRBD1
cdr3_aa: CSAGTAPNSPLHF
cdr3_nt: TGCAGTGCTGGGACAGCACCGAATTCACCCCTCCACTTT

j_call: TRBJ1-1
clone_size: many
v_call: TRBV11-2
d_call: -
cdr3_aa: CASSRNLDSEAFF
cdr3_nt: TGTGCCAGCAGCCGTAACTTGGACAGTGAAGCTTTCTTT

j_call: TRBJ1-2
clone_size: many
v_call: TRBV29-1
d_call: -
cdr3_aa: CSVPLTGISGYTF
cdr3_nt: TGCAGCGTTCCCCTTACAGGAATAAGTGGCTACACCTTC

j_call: TRBJ1-2
clone_size: many
v_call: TRBV7-2
d_call: -
cdr3_aa: CASSSYGGNGYTF
cdr3_nt: TGTGCCAGCAGTTCCTACGGGGGGAATGGCTACACCTTC

j_call: TRBJ2-7
clone_size: many
v_call: TRBV7-8
d_call: TRBD1
cdr3_aa: CASSGDRGLEQYF
cdr3_nt: TGTGCCAGCAGCGGCGACAGGGGGCTCGAGCAGTACTTC

j_call: TRBJ2-1
clone_size: -
v_call: TRBV3-1
d_call: TRBD2
cdr3_aa: CASSQDWAGAPYNEQFF
cdr3_nt: TGTGCCAGCAGCCAAGATTGGGCGGGAGCCCCCTACAATGAGCAGTTCTTC

j_call: TRBJ2-2
clone_size: few
v_call: TRBV24-1
d_call: -
cdr3_aa: CATSDRREETGELFF
cdr3_nt: TGTGCCACCAGTGACCGCAGGGAGGAAACCGGGGAGCTGTTTTTT